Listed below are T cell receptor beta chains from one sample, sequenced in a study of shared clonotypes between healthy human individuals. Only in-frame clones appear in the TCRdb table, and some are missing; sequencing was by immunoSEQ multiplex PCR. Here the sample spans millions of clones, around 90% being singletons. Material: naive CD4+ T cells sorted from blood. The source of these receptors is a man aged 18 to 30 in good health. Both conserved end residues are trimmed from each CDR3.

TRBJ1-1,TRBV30,AWSDRLNTEAF
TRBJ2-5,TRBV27,ASSSNRGSGKTQY
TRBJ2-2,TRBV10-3,AISMGDLLTGELF
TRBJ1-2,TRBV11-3,ASSPGAGARYGYT
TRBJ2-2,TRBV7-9,ASSYRQGASPGELF
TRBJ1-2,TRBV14,ASSQLLGGLDGYT
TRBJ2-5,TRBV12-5,ASGLASGFGLETQY
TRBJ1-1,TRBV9,ASSPRQNTEAF
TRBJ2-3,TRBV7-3,ASSSQHGLGTDTQY
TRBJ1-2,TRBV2,ASSEGGSYGYT
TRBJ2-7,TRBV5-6,ASRGDRDYEQY
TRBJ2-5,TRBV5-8,ASSSTGSQGLRTQY
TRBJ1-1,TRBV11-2,ASSSFGPGRTEAF
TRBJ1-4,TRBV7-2,ASSQRTGRYEKLF
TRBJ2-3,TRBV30,AWNPTGGPTDTQY
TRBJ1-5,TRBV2,ASSPQGPYQPQH